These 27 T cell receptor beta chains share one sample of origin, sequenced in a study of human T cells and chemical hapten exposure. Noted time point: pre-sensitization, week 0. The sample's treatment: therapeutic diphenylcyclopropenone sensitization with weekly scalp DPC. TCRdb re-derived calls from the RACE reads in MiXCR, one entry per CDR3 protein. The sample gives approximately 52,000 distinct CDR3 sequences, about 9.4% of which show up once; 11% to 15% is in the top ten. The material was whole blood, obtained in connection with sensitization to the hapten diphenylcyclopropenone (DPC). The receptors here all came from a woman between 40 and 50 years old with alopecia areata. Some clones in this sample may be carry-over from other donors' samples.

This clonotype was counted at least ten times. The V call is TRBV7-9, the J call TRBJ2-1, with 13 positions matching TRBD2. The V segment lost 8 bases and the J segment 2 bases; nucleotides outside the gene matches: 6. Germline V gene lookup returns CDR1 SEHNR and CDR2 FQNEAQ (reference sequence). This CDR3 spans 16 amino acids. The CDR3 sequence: CASARTSGGTYNEQFF. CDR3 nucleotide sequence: TGTGCCAGCGCCAGGACTAGCGGGGGAACCTACAATGAGCAGTTCTTC.

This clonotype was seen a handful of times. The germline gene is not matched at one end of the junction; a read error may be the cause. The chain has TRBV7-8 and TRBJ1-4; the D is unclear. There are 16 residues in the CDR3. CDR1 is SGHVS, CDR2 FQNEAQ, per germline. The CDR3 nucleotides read TGTGCCGGCAGCGCCCGAAGGGAGGCAACTAATGAAAAACTGTTTTTT. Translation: CAGSARREATNEKLFF.

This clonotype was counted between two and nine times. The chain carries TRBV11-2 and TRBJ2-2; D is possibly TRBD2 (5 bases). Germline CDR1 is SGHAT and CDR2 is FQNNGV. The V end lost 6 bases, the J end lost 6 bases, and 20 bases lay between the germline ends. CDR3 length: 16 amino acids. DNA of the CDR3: TGTGCCAGCAGGCCTCAGGCCGGGGATATGGCCGGGGAGCTGTTTTTT. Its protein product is CASRPQAGDMAGELFF.

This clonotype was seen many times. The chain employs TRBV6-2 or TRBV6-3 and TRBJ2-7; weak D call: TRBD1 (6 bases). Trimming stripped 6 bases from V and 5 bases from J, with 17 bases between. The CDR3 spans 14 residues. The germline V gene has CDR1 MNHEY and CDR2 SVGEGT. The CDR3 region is CASSRGTTGNEQYF. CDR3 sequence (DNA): TGTGCCAGCAGCCGCGGTACCACAGGGAACGAGCAGTACTTC.

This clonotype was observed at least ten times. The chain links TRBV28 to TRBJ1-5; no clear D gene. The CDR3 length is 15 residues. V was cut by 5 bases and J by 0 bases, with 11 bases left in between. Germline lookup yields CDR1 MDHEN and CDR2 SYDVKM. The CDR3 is CASSTSRSSNQPQHF. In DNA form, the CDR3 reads TGTGCCAGCAGTACGTCCAGAAGTAGCAATCAGCCCCAGCATTTT. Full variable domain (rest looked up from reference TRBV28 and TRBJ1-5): DVKVTQSSRYLVKRTGEKVFLECVQDMDHENMFWYRQDPGLGLRLIYFSYDVKMKEKGDIPEGYSVSREKKERFSLILESASTNQTSMYLCASSTSRSSNQPQHFGDGTRLSIL.

The CDR3 spells CASSRRGTNTEAFF. For the CDR3, the DNA is TGTGCCAGCAGCCGAAGGGGGACAAACACTGAAGCTTTCTTT. This chain links TRBV12-3 or TRBV12-4 with TRBJ1-1; D may be TRBD1 (6 bases). The ends were cut back, 6 bases at V and 2 bases at J, with 13 bases in the middle. This CDR3 is 14 amino acids long.

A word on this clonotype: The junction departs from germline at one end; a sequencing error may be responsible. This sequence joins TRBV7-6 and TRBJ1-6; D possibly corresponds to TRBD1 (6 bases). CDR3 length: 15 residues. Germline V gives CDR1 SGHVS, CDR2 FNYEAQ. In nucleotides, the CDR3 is TGTGCCAGCTGCTTAGAGGGCAGGGGAAATTCACCCCTCCACTTT. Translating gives CASCLEGRGNSPLHF.

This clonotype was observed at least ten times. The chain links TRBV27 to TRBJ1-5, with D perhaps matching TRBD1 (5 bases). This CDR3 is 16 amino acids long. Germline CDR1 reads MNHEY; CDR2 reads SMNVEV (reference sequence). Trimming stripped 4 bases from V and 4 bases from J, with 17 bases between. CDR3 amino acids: CASSSSGQGPNQPQHF. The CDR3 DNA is TGTGCCAGCAGTTCGTCAGGTCAGGGCCCGAATCAGCCCCAGCATTTT.

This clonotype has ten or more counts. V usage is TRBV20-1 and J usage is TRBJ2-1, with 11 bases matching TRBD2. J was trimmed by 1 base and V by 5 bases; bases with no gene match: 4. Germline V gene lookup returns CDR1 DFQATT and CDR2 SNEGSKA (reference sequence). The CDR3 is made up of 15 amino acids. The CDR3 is CSAPGLAESYNEQFF. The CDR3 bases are TGCAGTGCTCCGGGACTAGCGGAGTCCTACAATGAGCAGTTCTTC.

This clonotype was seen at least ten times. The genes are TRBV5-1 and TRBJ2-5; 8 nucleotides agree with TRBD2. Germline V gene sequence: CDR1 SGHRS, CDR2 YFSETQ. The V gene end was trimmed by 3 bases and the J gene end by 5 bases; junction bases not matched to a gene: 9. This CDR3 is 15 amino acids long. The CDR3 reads CASSSTGGGPETQYF. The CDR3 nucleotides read TGCGCCAGCAGCTCGACCGGGGGGGGCCCCGAGACCCAGTACTTC. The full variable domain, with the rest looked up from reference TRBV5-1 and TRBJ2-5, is KAGVTQTPRYLIKTRGQQVTLSCSPISGHRSVSWYQQTPGQGLQFLFEYFSETQRNKGNFPGRFSGRQFSNSRSEMNVSTLELGDSALYLCASSSTGGGPETQYFGPGTRLLVL.

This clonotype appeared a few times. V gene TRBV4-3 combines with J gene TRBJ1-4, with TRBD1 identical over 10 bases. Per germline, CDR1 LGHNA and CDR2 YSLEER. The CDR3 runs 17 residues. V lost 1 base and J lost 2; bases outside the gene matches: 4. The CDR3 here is CASSQVWTGGTNEKLFF. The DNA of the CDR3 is TGCGCCAGCAGCCAAGTCTGGACAGGGGGGACTAATGAAAAACTGTTTTTT.

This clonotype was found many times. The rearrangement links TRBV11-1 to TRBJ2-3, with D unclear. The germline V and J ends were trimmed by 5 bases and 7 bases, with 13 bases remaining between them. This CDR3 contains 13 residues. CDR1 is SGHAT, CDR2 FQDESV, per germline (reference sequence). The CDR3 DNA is TGTGCCAGCAGCCCCGGGCCCTCCAATACGCAGTATTTT. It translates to CASSPGPSNTQYF. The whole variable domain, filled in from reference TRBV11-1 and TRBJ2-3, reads EAEVAQSPRYKITEKSQAVAFWCDPISGHATLYWYRQILGQGPELLVQFQDESVVDDSQLPKDRFSAERLKGVDSTLKIQPAELGDSAMYLCASSPGPSNTQYFGPGTRLTVL.

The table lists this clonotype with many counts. CDR3 in DNA: TGTGCCAGCAGTGAGACCGGGATAGCGGGGGGCATGGCCAAAAACATTCAGTACTTC. Protein sequence: CASSETGIAGGMAKNIQYF. The genes are TRBV6-4 and TRBJ2-4; TRBD2 agrees at 10 bases. V gave up 3 bases and J gave up 1 base; unmatched junction bases: 12. The CDR3 length is 19 residues. Germline CDR1 is MRHNA and CDR2 is SNTAGT.

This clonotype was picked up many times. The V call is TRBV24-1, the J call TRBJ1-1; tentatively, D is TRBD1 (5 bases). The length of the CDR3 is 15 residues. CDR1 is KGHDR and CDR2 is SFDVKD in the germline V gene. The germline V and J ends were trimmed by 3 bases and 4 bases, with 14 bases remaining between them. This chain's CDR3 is CATSDRRASSTEAFF. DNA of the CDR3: TGTGCCACCAGTGATCGCAGGGCGTCTTCCACTGAAGCTTTCTTT.

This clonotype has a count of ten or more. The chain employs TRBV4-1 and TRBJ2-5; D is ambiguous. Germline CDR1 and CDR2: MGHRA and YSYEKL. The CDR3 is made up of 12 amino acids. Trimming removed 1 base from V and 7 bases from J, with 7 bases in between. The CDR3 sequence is CASSQVGMTQYF. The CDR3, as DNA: TGCGCCAGCAGCCAAGTGGGGATGACCCAGTACTTC.

This CDR3 reads CASSFRGRENVLTF. CDR3 DNA sequence: TGTGCCAGTAGTTTCCGGGGGAGGGAAAACGTCCTGACTTTC. The chain has TRBV19 and TRBJ2-6, with 7 positions matching TRBD2. The CDR3 contains 14 residues. The germline CDR1 and CDR2 sequences are LNHDA and SQIVND (reference sequence). The V and J ends lost 5 bases and 10 bases, in that order; junction bases with no gene match: 8. The full variable domain, rest sourced from reference TRBV19 and TRBJ2-6, is DGGITQSPKYLFRKEGQNVTLSCEQNLNHDAMYWYRQDPGQGLRLIYYSQIVNDFQKGDIAEGYSVSREKKESFPLTVTSAQKNPTAFYLCASSFRGRENVLTFGAGSRLTVL.

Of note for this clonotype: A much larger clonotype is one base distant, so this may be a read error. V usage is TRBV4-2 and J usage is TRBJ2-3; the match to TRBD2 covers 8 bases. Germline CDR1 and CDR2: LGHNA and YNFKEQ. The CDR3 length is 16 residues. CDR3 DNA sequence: TGTGCCGGCAGTCCCTCAGCGGGGGCCGACACAGATACGCAGTATTTT. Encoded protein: CAGSPSAGADTDTQYF.

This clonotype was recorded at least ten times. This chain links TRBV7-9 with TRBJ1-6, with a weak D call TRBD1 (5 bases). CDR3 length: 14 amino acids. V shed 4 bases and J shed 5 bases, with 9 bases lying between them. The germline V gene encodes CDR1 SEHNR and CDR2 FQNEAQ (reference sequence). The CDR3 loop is CASSSTGHNSPLHF. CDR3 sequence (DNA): TGTGCCAGCAGCTCTACGGGACATAATTCACCCCTCCACTTT.

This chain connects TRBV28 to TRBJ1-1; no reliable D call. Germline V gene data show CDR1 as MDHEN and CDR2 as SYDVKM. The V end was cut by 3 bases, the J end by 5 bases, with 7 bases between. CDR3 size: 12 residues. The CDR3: CASSFSVTEAFF. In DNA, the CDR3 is TGTGCCAGCAGTTTTTCGGTGACTGAAGCTTTCTTT.

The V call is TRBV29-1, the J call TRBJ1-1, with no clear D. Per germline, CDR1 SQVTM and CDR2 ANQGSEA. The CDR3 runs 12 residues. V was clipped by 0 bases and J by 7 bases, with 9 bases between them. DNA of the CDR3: TGCAGCGTTGAAGATGCCAGCCTTGAAGCTTTCTTT. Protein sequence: CSVEDASLEAFF.

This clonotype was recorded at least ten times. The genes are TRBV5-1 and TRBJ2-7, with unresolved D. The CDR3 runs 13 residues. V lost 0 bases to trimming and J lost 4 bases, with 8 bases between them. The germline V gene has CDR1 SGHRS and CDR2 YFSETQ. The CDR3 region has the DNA TGCGCCAGCAGCTTGGAGGTAGAGTACGAGCAGTACTTC. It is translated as CASSLEVEYEQYF.

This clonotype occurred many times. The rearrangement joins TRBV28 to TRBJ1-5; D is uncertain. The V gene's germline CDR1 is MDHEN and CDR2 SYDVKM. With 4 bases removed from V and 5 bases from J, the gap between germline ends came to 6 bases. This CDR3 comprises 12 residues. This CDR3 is CASSSADQPQHF. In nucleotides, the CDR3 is TGTGCCAGCAGTTCCGCGGATCAGCCCCAGCATTTT.

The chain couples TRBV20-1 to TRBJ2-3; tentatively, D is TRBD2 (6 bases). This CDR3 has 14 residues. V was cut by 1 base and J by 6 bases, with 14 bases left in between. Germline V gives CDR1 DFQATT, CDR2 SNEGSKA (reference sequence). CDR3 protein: CSARGIGSGDTQYF. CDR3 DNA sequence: TGCAGTGCTAGAGGGATTGGGAGCGGGGATACGCAGTATTTT.

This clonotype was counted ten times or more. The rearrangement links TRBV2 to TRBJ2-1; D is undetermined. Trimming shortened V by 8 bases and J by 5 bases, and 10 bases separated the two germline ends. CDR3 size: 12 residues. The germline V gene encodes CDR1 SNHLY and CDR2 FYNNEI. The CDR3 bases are TGTGCCAGCCAAGAGACCAACAATGAGCAGTTCTTC. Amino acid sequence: CASQETNNEQFF. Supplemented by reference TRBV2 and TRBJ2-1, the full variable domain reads EPEVTQTPSHQVTQMGQEVILRCVPISNHLYFYWYRQILGQKVEFLVSFYNNEISEKSEIFDDQFSVERPDGSNFTLKIRSTKLEDSAMYFCASQETNNEQFFGPGTRLTVL.

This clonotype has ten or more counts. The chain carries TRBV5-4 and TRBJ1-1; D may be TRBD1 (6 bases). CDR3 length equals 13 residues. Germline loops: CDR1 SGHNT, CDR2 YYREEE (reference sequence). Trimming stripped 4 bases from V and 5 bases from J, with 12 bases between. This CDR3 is CASSRGSETEAFF. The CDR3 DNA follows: TGTGCCAGCAGCAGGGGGTCGGAAACTGAAGCTTTCTTT.

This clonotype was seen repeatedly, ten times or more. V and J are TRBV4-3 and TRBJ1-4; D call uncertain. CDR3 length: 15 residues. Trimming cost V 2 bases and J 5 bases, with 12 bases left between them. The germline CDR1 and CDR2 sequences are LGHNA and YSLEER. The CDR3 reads CASSQRQVRNEKLFF. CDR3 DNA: TGCGCCAGCAGCCAACGGCAGGTTAGAAATGAAAAACTGTTTTTT.

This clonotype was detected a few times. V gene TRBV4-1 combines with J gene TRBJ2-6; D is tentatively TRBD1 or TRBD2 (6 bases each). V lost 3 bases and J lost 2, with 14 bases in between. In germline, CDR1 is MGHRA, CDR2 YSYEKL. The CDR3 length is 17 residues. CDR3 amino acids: CASSQLAGGPGANVLTF. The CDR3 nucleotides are TGCGCCAGCAGCCAGCTCGCCGGGGGCCCTGGGGCCAACGTCCTGACTTTC.